This entry features one T cell receptor beta chain sequence. V gave up 1 base and J gave up 2 bases; unmatched junction bases: 7. The CDR3 has 16 amino acids. Germline CDR1 reads KGHSH; CDR2 reads LQKENI. These data are taken from a study of T cells after yellow fever vaccination. MiXCR, run by TCRdb on the 5' RACE reads, gives a single entry per CDR3 protein. The table has 500,000 to 700,000 distinct CDR3 sequences, about a fifth seen once; the top ten hold about 13%. This TCR derives from a man aged 25-45 years who received the YFV17D yellow fever vaccine. V and J are TRBV18 and TRBJ2-7; 8 nucleotides agree with TRBD1. The sample in question was PBMCs, obtained 15 days after the yellow fever booster vaccination. CDR3 coding DNA: TGTGCCAGCTCACCACAGGCAGGGGGCCCAACCTACGAGCAGTACTTC. This sequence encodes CASSPQAGGPTYEQYF.